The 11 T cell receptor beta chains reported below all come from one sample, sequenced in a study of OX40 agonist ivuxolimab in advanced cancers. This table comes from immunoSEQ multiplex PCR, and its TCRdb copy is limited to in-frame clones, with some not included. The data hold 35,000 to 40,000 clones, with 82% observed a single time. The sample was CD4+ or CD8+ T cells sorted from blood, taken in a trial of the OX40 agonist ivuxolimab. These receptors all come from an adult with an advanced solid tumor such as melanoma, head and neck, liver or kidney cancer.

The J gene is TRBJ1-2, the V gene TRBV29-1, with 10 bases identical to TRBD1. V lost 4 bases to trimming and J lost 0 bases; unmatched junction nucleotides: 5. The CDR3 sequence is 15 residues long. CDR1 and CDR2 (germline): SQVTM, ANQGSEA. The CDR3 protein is CSVGDRGDTNYGYTF. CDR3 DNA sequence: TGCAGCGTTGGGGACAGGGGTGATACTAACTATGGCTACACCTTC.

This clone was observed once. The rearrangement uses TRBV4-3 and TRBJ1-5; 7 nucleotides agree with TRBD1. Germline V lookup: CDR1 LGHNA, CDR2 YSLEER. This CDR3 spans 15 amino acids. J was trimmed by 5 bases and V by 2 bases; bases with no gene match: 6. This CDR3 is CASSQLYRGDQPQHF. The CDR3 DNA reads TGCGCCAGCAGCCAACTGTACAGGGGAGATCAGCCCCAGCATTTT.

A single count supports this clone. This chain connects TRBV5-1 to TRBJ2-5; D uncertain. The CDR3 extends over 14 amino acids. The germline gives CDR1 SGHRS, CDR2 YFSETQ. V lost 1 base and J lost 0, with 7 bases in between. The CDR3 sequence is CASSLIAYQETQYF. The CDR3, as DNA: TGCGCCAGCAGCTTGATAGCCTACCAAGAGACCCAGTACTTC. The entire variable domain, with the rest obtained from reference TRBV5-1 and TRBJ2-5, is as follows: KAGVTQTPRYLIKTRGQQVTLSCSPISGHRSVSWYQQTPGQGLQFLFEYFSETQRNKGNFPGRFSGRQFSNSRSEMNVSTLELGDSALYLCASSLIAYQETQYFGPGTRLLVL.

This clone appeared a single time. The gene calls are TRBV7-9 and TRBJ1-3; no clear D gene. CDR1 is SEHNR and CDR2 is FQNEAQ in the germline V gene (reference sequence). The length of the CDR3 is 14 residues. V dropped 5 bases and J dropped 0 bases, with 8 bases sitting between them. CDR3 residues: CASSLMSSGNTIYF. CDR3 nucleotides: TGTGCCAGCAGCCTAATGTCCTCTGGAAACACCATATATTTT.

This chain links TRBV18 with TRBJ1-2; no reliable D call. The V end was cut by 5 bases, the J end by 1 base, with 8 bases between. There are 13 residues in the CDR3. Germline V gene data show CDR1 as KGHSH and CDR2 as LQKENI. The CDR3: CASSSDINYGYTF. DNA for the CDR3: TGTGCCAGCTCATCTGACATTAACTATGGCTACACCTTC.

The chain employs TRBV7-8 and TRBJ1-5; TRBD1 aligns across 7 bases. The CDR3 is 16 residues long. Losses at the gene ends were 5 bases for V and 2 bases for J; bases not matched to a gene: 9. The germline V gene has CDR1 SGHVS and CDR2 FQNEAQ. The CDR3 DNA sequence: TGTGCCAGCAGCCCTGACAGGGTGTTTGGCAATCAGCCCCAGCATTTT. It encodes CASSPDRVFGNQPQHF.

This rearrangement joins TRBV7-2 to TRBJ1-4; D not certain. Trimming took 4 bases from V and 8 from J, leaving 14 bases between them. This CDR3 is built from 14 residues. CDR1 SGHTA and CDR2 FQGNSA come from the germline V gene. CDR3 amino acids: CASSSSFAAEKLFF. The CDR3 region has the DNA TGTGCCAGCAGCTCTAGTTTCGCGGCCGAAAAACTGTTTTTT.

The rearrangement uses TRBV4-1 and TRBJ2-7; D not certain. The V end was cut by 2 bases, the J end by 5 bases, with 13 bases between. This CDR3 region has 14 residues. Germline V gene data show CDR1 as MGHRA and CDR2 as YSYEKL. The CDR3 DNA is TGCGCCAGCAGCCAACCTCTACGCCGTCACGAGCAGTACTTC. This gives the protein CASSQPLRRHEQYF.

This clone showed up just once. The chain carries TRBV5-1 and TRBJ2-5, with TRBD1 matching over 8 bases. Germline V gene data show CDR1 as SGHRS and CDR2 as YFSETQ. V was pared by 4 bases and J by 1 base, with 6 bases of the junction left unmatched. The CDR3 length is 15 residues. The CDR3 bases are TGCGCCAGCAGCGGGACAGGAGCTCCCCAAGAGACCCAGTACTTC. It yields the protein CASSGTGAPQETQYF.

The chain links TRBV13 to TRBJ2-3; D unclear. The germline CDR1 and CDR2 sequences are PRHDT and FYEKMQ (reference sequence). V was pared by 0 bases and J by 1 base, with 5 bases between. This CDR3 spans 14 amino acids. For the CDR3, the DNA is TGTGCCAGCAGCTTAGGTAGCCGCACAGATACGCAGTATTTT. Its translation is CASSLGSRTDTQYF.

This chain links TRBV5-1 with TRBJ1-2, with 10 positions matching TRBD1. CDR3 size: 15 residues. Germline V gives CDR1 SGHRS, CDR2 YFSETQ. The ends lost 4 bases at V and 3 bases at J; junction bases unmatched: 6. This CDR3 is CASSLGQGSDYGYTF. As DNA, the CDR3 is TGCGCCAGCAGCCTGGGACAGGGGTCAGACTATGGCTACACCTTC. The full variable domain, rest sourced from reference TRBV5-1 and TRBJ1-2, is KAGVTQTPRYLIKTRGQQVTLSCSPISGHRSVSWYQQTPGQGLQFLFEYFSETQRNKGNFPGRFSGRQFSNSRSEMNVSTLELGDSALYLCASSLGQGSDYGYTFGSGTRLTVV.